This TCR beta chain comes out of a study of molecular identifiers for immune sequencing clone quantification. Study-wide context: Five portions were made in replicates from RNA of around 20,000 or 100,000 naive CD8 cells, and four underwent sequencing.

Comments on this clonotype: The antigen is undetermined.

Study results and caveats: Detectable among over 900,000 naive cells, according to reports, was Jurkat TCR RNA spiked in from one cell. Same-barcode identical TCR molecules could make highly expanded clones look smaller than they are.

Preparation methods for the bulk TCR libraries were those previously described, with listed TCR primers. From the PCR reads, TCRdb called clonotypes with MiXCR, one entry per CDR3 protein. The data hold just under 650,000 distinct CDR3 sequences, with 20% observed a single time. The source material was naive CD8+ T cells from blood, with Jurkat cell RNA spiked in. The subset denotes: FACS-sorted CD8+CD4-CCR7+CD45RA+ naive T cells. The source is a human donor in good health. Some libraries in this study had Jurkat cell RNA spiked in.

CDR3 DNA sequence: TGTGCCAGCAGTGAAGCTGTGAGGAGGGGTACAGATACGCAGTATTTT. It encodes CASSEAVRRGTDTQYF. The rearrangement uses TRBV6-1 and TRBJ2-3; TRBD2 might be the D (6 bases). This CDR3 is built from 16 residues. Trimming removed 0 bases at V and 3 bases at J, with 13 bases between. The germline V gene has CDR1 MNHNS and CDR2 SASEGT.